This T cell receptor (beta chain) appears in the sequencing data of a study of T cells in Graves' hyperthyroidism and ophthalmopathy. Study summary: Peripheral blood sampling occurred at initial diagnosis, before any treatment. General observations from the study: Ophthalmopathy and stable hyperthyroidism were told apart by a 13 V-J model.

The ends were cut back, 4 bases at V and 8 bases at J, with 24 bases in the middle. Germline V lookup: CDR1 SGHNT, CDR2 YYREEE (reference sequence). This CDR3 is 16 amino acids long. Amplification of TCR beta CDR3 regions was performed using RNA transcripts as template. The TCR CDR3 first-round RT-PCR relied on the HTBI primer set. One entry per CDR3 protein, called by TCRdb with MiXCR from the multiplex PCR reads. The sample has a few hundred thousand distinct CDR3 sequences, roughly 15% seen once. Individuals with ophthalmopathy presented a Clinical Activity Score of at least 3, a NOSPECS grade of at least 4 and a duration under 3 months. For this clonotype: Its antigen remains unidentified.

The clonotype comes from a middle-aged woman with Graves' ophthalmopathy. The specimen sequenced was blood. The chain joins TRBV5-4 to TRBJ1-1, with D possibly being TRBD1 (6 bases). This CDR3 is CASSREPGTRVSEAFF. In DNA, the CDR3 is TGTGCCAGCAGCCGCGAGCCGGGGACAAGGGTCTCCGAAGCTTTCTTT.